This T cell receptor beta chain was profiled in a study of blood T cell repertoires in COVID-19. V was shortened by 1 base and J by 6 bases, with 13 bases between the two germline ends. The V gene's germline CDR1 is MDHEN and CDR2 SYDVKM. The CDR3 runs to 16 residues. TCRdb's table, derived via immunoSEQ multiplex PCR, lists solely in-frame clones and lacks some. The sample shows tens of thousands of clones, roughly 80% of them seen only once. The specimen was peripheral blood. The sequence was collected from a human donor in a cohort sampled during active COVID-19. V is TRBV28 and J is TRBJ1-6; a possible D gene is TRBD1 (5 bases). CDR3 amino acids: CASSLLGQPGNSPLHF. The CDR3 coding sequence is TGTGCCAGCAGTTTATTGGGGCAGCCGGGTAATTCACCCCTCCACTTT.